This T cell receptor (beta chain) was sequenced for a study of blood T cell repertoires in COVID-19. Study-level information: PBMCs, B-cell-depleted T cells, or T cells were the source of the cDNA or gDNA that made up the material.

This clone showed up just once. Produced via immunoSEQ multiplex PCR; TCRdb's table is partial and in-frame only. This sample has about 200,000 clones, with approximately 90% found just once. The CDR3 consists of 14 residues. Germline V gene data show CDR1 as SGHTA and CDR2 as FQGTGA. The V end lost 5 bases, the J end lost 1 base, and 11 bases lay between the germline ends. Sequences were obtained from peripheral blood. The chain uses TRBV7-3 and TRBJ2-5; D might be TRBD1 (7 bases). The TCR sequence derives from a man between 45 and 60 years old with acute or convalescent COVID-19. The CDR3 region is CASSRQGGQETQYF. In DNA, the CDR3 is TGTGCCAGCAGCCGACAGGGAGGCCAAGAGACCCAGTACTTC.